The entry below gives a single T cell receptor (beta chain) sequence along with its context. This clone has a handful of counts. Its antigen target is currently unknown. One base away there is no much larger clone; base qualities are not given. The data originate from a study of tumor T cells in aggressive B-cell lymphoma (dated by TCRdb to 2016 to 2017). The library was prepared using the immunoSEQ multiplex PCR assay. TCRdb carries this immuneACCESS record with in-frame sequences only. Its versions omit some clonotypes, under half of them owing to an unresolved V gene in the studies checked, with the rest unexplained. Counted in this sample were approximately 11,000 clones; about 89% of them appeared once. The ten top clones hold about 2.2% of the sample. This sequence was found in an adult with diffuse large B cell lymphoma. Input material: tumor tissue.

The sequenced DNA: TGTGCCAGCAGTTACCAGCGGACAGATACGCAGTATTTT. The encoded protein is CASSYQRTDTQYF. The sequence is built from TRBV6-6 and TRBJ2-3; tentative D gene TRBD2, with 5 bases matching. Via the germline V gene (reference sequence), CDR1 is MNHNY and CDR2 SVGAGI. The V and J ends are trimmed by 2 bases and 3 bases, leaving 6 bases between them. The cysteine opens and the phenylalanine closes a CDR3 of 13 amino acids. Only the CDR3 portion is preserved as DNA: 39 bases, with reading frame beginning at the first base.